This T cell receptor beta chain is from a study of multiple sclerosis patients with progressive multifocal leukoencephalopathy. Stated time point: roughly 13 months of natalizumab therapy. Longitudinal control samples came from natalizumab-treated multiple sclerosis patients without PML. Germline V gene data show CDR1 as MNHEY and CDR2 as SMNVEV (reference sequence). V was clipped by 4 bases and J by 0 bases, with 19 bases between them. The CDR3 contains 18 residues. TCRdb keeps only in-frame clones here, not all; method: immunoSEQ multiplex PCR. This sample has around 30,000 clones, with 90% found just once.

The sample consisted of PBMCs, taken from a patient treated with natalizumab. The TCR was taken from a human donor with multiple sclerosis. The chain carries TRBV27 and TRBJ2-1; tentative D call: TRBD1 (6 bases). CDR3 nucleotide sequence: TGTGCCAGCAGTTCCAAAGAGACAGGCAGACGCTCCTACAATGAGCAGTTCTTC. This sequence encodes CASSSKETGRRSYNEQFF.